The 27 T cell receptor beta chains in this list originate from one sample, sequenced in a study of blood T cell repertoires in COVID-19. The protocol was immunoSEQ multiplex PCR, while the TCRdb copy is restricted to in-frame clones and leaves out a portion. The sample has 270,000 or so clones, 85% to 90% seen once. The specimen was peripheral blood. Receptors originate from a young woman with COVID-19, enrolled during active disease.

CDR3 amino acids: CASNPGQGFISPLHF. The DNA for the CDR3 is TGTGCCAGTAATCCAGGACAGGGTTTTATTTCACCCCTCCACTTT. This sequence joins TRBV19 and TRBJ1-6, with TRBD1 matching over 8 bases. This CDR3 is built from 15 residues. CDR1 is LNHDA, CDR2 SQIVND, per germline (reference sequence). V lost 7 bases to trimming and J lost 9 bases; unmatched junction nucleotides: 11.

CDR3 protein: CSVCVRGYYEQYF. The DNA of the CDR3 is TGCAGCGTTTGCGTGCGGGGTTACTACGAGCAGTACTTC. The rearrangement links TRBV29-1 to TRBJ2-7; TRBD2 might be the D (6 bases). Looked up from germline, CDR1 is SQVTM and CDR2 is ANQGSEA. The CDR3 runs 13 residues. Trimming stripped 5 bases from V and 3 bases from J, with 14 bases between.

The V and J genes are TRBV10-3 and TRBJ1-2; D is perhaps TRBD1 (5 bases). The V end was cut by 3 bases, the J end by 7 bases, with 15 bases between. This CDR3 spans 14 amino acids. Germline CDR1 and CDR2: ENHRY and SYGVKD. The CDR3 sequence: CAISDGHPLGGYTF. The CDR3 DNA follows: TGTGCCATCAGTGACGGACATCCCCTCGGTGGCTACACCTTC.

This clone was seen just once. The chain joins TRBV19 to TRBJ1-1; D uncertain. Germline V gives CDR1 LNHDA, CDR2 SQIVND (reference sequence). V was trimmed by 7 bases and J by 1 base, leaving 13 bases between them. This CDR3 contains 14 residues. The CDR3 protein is CASTLGLPNTEAFF. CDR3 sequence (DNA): TGTGCCAGTACCTTGGGCCTCCCGAACACTGAAGCTTTCTTT.

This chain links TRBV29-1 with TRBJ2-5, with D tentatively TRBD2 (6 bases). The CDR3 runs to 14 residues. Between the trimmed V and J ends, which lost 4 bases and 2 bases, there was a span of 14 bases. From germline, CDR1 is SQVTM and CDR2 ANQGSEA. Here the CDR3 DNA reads TGCAGCGTTGTGTTCGGGGGAATTCAAGAGACCCAGTACTTC. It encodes CSVVFGGIQETQYF.

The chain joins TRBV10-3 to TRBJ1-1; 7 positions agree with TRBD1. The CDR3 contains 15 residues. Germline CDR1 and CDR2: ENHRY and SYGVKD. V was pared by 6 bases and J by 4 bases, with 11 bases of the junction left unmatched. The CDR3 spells CAISAPTGVGTEAFF. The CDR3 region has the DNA TGTGCCATCAGCGCCCCCACAGGGGTGGGCACTGAAGCTTTCTTT.

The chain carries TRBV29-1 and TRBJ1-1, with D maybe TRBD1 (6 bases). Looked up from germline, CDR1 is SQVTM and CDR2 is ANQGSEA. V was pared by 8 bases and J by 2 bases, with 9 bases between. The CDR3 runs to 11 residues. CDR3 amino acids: CSPDSNTEAFF. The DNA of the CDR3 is TGCAGCCCGGACAGCAACACTGAAGCTTTCTTT. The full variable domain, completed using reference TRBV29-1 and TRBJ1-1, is SAVISQKPSRDICQRGTSLTIQCQVDSQVTMMFWYRQQPGQSLTLIATANQGSEATYESGFVIDKFPISRPNLTFSTLTVSNMSPEDSSIYLCSPDSNTEAFFGQGTRLTVV.

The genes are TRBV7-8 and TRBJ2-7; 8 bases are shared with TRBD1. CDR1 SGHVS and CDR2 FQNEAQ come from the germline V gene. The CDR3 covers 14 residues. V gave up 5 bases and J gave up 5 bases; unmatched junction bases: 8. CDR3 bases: TGTGCCAGCAGCAGTACAGGGGGGCCTAACGAGCAGTACTTC. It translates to CASSSTGGPNEQYF.

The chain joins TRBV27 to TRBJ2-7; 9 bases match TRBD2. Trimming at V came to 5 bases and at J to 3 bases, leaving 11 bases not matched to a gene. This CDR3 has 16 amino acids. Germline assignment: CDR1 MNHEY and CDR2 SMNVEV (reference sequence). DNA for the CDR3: TGTGCCAGCAGTCTAGCGGGGAACAGGGTACGCTACGAGCAGTACTTC. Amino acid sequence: CASSLAGNRVRYEQYF.

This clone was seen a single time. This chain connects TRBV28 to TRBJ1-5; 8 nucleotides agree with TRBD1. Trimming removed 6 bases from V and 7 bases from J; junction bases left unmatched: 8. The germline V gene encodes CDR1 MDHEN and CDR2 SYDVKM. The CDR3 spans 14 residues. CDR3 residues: CASRQTGVYQPQHF. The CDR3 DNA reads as TGTGCCAGCAGACAGACAGGGGTATACCAGCCCCAGCATTTT.

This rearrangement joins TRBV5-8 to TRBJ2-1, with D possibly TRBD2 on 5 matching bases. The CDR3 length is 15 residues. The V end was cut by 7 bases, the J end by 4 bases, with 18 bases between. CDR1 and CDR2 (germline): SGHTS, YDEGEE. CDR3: CASSLGITGYNEQFF. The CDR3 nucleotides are TGTGCCAGCTCACTAGGTATAACGGGGTACAATGAGCAGTTCTTC.

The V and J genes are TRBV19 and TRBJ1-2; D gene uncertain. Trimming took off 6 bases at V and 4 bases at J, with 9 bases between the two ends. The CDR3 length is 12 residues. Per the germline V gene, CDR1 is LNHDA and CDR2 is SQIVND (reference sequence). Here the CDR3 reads CASRQYIYGYTF. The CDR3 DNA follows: TGTGCCAGTAGACAGTACATCTATGGCTACACCTTC.

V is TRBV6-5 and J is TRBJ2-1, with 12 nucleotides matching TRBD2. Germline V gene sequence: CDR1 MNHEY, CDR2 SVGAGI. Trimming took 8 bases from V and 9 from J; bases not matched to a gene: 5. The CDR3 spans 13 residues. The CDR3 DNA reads TGTGCCAGCGGACTAGCGGGGTCAGCTGAGCAGTTCTTC. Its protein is CASGLAGSAEQFF.

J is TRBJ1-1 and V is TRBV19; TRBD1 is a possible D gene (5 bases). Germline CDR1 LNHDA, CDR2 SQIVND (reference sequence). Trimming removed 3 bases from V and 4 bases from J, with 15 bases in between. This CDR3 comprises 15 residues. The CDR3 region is CASSISDGGPTEAFF. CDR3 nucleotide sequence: TGTGCCAGTAGTATTTCCGACGGGGGTCCCACTGAAGCTTTCTTT.

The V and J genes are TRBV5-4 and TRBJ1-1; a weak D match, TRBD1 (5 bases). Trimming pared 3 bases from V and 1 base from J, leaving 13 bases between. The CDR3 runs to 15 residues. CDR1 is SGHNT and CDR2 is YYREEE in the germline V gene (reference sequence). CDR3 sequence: CASSSGREGNTEAFF. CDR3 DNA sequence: TGTGCCAGCAGCTCGGGGCGGGAAGGGAACACTGAAGCTTTCTTT.

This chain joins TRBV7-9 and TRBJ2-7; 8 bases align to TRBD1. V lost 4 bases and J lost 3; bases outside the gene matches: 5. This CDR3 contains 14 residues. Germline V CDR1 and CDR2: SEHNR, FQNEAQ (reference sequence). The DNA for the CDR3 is TGTGCCAGCAGCTATCGGACAGGGCGCTACGAGCAGTACTTC. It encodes CASSYRTGRYEQYF.

CDR3 sequence: CASSIDRVRADTQYF. CDR3 bases: TGTGCCAGCAGCATTGACAGGGTGCGAGCAGATACGCAGTATTTT. The V and J genes are TRBV14 and TRBJ2-3; 7 nucleotides match TRBD1. The CDR3 has 15 amino acids. J lost 4 bases, V lost 5 bases, and 9 bases had no gene match. Per germline, CDR1 SGHDN and CDR2 FVKESK.

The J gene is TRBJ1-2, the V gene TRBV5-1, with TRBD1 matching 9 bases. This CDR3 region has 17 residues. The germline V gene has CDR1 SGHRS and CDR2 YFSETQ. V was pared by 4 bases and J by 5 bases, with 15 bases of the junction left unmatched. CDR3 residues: CASSPGQGLTFRYGYTF. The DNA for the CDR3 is TGCGCCAGCAGCCCCGGACAGGGGCTCACTTTTCGGTATGGCTACACCTTC.

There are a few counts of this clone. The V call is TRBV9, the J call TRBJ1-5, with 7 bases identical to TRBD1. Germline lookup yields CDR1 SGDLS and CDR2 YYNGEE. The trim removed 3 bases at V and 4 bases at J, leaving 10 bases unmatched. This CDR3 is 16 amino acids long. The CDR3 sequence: CASSGGAGGRNQPQHF. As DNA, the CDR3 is TGTGCCAGCAGCGGTGGGGCAGGGGGAAGGAATCAGCCCCAGCATTTT.

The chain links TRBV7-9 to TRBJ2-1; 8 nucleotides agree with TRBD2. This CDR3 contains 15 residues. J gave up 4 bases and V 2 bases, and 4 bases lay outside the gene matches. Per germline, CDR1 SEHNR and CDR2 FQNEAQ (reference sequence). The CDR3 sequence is CASSLSAGEYNEQFF. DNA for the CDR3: TGTGCCAGCAGCTTATCAGCGGGGGAGTACAATGAGCAGTTCTTC. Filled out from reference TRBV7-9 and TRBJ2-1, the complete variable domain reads DTGVSQNPRHKITKRGQNVTFRCDPISEHNRLYWYRQTLGQGPEFLTYFQNEAQLEKSRLLSDRFSAERPKGSFSTLEIQRTEQGDSAMYLCASSLSAGEYNEQFFGPGTRLTVL.

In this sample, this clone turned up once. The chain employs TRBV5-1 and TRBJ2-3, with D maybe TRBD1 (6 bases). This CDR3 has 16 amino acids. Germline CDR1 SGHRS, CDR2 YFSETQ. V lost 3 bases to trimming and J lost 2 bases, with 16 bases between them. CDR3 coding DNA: TGCGCCAGCAGCTCTTGGGATGGGACAATCACAGATACGCAGTATTTT. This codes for CASSSWDGTITDTQYF.

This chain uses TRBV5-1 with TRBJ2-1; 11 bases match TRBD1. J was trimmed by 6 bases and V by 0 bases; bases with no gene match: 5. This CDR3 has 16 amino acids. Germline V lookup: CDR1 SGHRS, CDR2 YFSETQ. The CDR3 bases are TGCGCCAGCAGCTTGGCGAGGGACAGGGGGGTCAATGAGCAGTTCTTC. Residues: CASSLARDRGVNEQFF.

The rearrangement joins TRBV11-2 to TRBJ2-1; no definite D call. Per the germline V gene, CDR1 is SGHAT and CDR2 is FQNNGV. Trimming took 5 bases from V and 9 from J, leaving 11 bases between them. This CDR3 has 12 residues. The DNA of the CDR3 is TGTGCCAGCAGCCCGCGCCTCGGTGAGCAGTTCTTC. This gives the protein CASSPRLGEQFF.

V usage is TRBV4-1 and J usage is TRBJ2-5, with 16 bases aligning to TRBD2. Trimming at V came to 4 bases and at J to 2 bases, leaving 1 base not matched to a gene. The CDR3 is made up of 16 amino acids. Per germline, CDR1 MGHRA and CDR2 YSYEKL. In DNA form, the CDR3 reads TGCGCCAGCAGCCTGGGACTAGCGGGGGGGCAAGAGACCCAGTACTTC. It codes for CASSLGLAGGQETQYF.

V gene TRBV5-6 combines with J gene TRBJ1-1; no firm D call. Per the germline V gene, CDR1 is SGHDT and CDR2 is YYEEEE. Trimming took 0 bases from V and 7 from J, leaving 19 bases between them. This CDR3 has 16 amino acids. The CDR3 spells CASSLGADPADGEAFF. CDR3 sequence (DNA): TGTGCCAGCAGCTTGGGCGCGGACCCAGCGGACGGTGAAGCTTTCTTT.

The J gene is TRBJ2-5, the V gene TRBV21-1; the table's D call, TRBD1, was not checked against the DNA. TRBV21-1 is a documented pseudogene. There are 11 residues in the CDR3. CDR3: CASSMAETQYF. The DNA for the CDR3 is TGTGCCAGCAGCATGGCCGAGACCCAGTACTTC.

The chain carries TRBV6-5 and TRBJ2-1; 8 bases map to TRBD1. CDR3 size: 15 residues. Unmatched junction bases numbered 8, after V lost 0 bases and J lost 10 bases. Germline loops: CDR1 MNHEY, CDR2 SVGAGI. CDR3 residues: CASSYSYGTGEEQFF. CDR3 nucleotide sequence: TGTGCCAGCAGTTACTCGTACGGGACAGGAGAAGAGCAGTTCTTC.